Below are 27 T cell receptor beta chains sequenced from a single sample in a study of T cells after yellow fever vaccination. TCRdb passed the 5' RACE reads through MiXCR, listing each CDR3 protein once. The repertoire holds around 250,000 distinct CDR3 sequences, with roughly 4.8% as singletons. The sequencing used CD4+ T cells sorted from PBMCs, collected on the day of the yellow fever booster vaccination. These TCRs come from a man aged 18 to 29 who received the YFV17D yellow fever vaccine.

The V and J genes are TRBV19 and TRBJ1-2, with 9 positions matching TRBD1. This CDR3 has 13 amino acids. Unmatched junction bases numbered 7, after V lost 6 bases and J lost 8 bases. CDR1 is LNHDA and CDR2 is SQIVND in the germline V gene (reference sequence). This CDR3 reads CASSPGQGSGYTF. CDR3 in DNA: TGTGCCAGTAGCCCGGGACAGGGAAGCGGCTACACCTTC. The whole variable domain, remainder taken from reference TRBV19 and TRBJ1-2, is DGGITQSPKYLFRKEGQNVTLSCEQNLNHDAMYWYRQDPGQGLRLIYYSQIVNDFQKGDIAEGYSVSREKKESFPLTVTSAQKNPTAFYLCASSPGQGSGYTFGSGTRLTVV.

This clonotype came up many times. This chain uses TRBV5-1 with TRBJ1-6; possible D gene TRBD1, 5 bases. Germline V lookup: CDR1 SGHRS, CDR2 YFSETQ. Trimming stripped 4 bases from V and 6 bases from J, with 11 bases between. The CDR3 is 14 residues long. CDR3 in DNA: TGCGCCAGCAGCCAAGGGGTTGGTAATTCACCCCTCCACTTT. Translated: CASSQGVGNSPLHF.

The rearrangement links TRBV6-6 to TRBJ1-2; D remains ambiguous. V lost 2 bases, J lost 5 bases, and 12 bases lay in between. Looked up from germline, CDR1 is MNHNY and CDR2 is SVGAGI (reference sequence). The CDR3 covers 14 residues. The CDR3 sequence: CASSYERGPYGYTF. The CDR3 coding sequence is TGTGCCAGCAGTTACGAGAGAGGACCTTATGGCTACACCTTC.

The chain carries TRBV2 and TRBJ2-7, with TRBD1 matching 10 bases. Germline V gene sequence: CDR1 SNHLY, CDR2 FYNNEI. This CDR3 spans 13 amino acids. With 7 bases clipped from V and 2 bases from J, the junction kept 2 bases outside the gene matches. This chain's CDR3 is CASMTGGPYEQYV. The DNA of the CDR3 is TGTGCCAGCATGACAGGGGGCCCCTACGAGCAGTACGTC.

The genes are TRBV7-3 and TRBJ2-1; TRBD2 matches at 10 bases. This CDR3 contains 15 residues. Germline CDR1 and CDR2: SGHTA and FQGTGA. The ends lost 2 bases at V and 7 bases at J; junction bases unmatched: 5. The CDR3: CASSLGSGGGNEQFF. Written as DNA, the CDR3 is TGTGCCAGCAGCTTAGGGAGCGGGGGGGGTAATGAGCAGTTCTTC.

At least ten counts were recorded for this clonotype. The chain carries TRBV29-1 and TRBJ1-5; a weak D match, TRBD1 (5 bases). V was cut by 6 bases and J by 5 bases, with 20 bases left in between. The CDR3 sequence is 15 residues long. The V gene's germline CDR1 is SQVTM and CDR2 ANQGSEA. CDR3 sequence reads: CSVGRSGTDHQPQHF. The CDR3 region has the DNA TGCAGCGTCGGCCGATCCGGGACGGACCATCAGCCCCAGCATTTT.

This clonotype has more than one count but fewer than ten. The rearrangement uses TRBV6-2 or TRBV6-3 and TRBJ2-1; 10 bases fit TRBD2. Germline CDR1 MNHEY, CDR2 SVGEGT. Trimming cost V 6 bases and J 6 bases; bases outside gene matches: 8. The length of the CDR3 is 15 residues. This CDR3 is CASRGLAWTLNEQFF. The CDR3 DNA follows: TGTGCCAGCAGGGGACTAGCGTGGACCCTCAATGAGCAGTTCTTC.

The chain links TRBV5-1 to TRBJ1-2; perhaps TRBD1 as D (6 bases). Germline V gene data show CDR1 as SGHRS and CDR2 as YFSETQ. The CDR3 loop spans 15 amino acids. The ends were cut back, 1 base at V and 5 bases at J, with 15 bases in the middle. In DNA, the CDR3 is TGCGCCAGCAGCTTGACGACGGCGCAGGGGTATGGCTACACCTTC. Translation gives CASSLTTAQGYGYTF.

In this sample, this clonotype turned up a few times. The chain has TRBV7-2 and TRBJ1-1; D possibly corresponds to TRBD1 (5 bases). Germline assignment: CDR1 SGHTA and CDR2 FQGNSA. This CDR3 is 15 amino acids long. V lost 1 base and J 4 bases, leaving 13 bases between the germline ends. CDR3 sequence: CASSLDPGRGTEAFF. For the CDR3, the DNA is TGTGCCAGCAGCTTAGATCCAGGGAGAGGCACTGAAGCTTTCTTT.

Of note for this clonotype: No conserved phenylalanine or tryptophan is present at the end of the CDR3, so a read error is the likely explanation. The limits of the CDR3 on the DNA are not certain, so only TCRdb's listed CDR3 is given. The rearrangement joins TRBV24-1 to TRBJ2-7; TRBD1 reflects the table's D call only, with no check against the DNA. Germline loops: CDR1 KGHDR, CDR2 SFDVKD. The length of the CDR3 is 9 amino acids, counting both ends. CDR3: CATSDFNGG.

This clonotype came up many times. This chain connects TRBV7-9 to TRBJ2-6; D is ambiguous. Germline assignment: CDR1 SEHNR and CDR2 FQNEAQ (reference sequence). The CDR3 runs to 17 residues. V lost 3 bases to trimming and J lost 2 bases, with 14 bases between them. CDR3 sequence: CASSLTVGTTGANVLTF. The CDR3, as DNA: TGTGCCAGCAGCTTGACGGTTGGCACAACTGGGGCCAACGTCCTGACTTTC.

This clonotype was detected ten times or more. This chain connects TRBV4-2 to TRBJ2-6; D gene unclear. The germline CDR1 and CDR2 sequences are LGHNA and YNFKEQ. V was trimmed by 3 bases and J by 0 bases, leaving 9 bases between them. The CDR3 has 16 residues. CDR3 residues: CASSHAGSSGANVLTF. In DNA, the CDR3 is TGTGCCAGCAGCCACGCAGGTTCCTCTGGGGCCAACGTCCTGACTTTC.

This clonotype was detected many times. The CDR3 protein is CAIGVGGYDTGELFF. DNA of the CDR3: TGTGCCATCGGCGTGGGGGGGTACGACACCGGGGAGCTGTTTTTT. The V and J genes are TRBV10-3 and TRBJ2-2; 7 nucleotides align to TRBD2. Germline V gene sequence: CDR1 ENHRY, CDR2 SYGVKD. V lost 8 bases and J lost 3; bases outside the gene matches: 9. The CDR3 length is 15 residues.

In nucleotides, the CDR3 is TGCGCCAGCAGCCCCCAACGGATCTGGAGCTATGGCTACACCTTC. Amino acids: CASSPQRIWSYGYTF. V usage is TRBV4-1 and J usage is TRBJ1-2; no clear D gene. The germline CDR1 and CDR2 sequences are MGHRA and YSYEKL. The CDR3 has 15 residues. V lost 4 bases and J lost 4, with 16 bases in between.

The chain is built from TRBV20-1 and TRBJ1-1, with a possible D match to TRBD1 (6 bases). Germline CDR1 reads DFQATT; CDR2 reads SNEGSKA (reference sequence). V lost 6 bases and J 1 base, leaving 15 bases between the germline ends. This CDR3 has 14 residues. Here the CDR3 reads CSAPPGHTNTEAFF. In DNA form, the CDR3 reads TGCAGTGCCCCGCCGGGACATACGAACACTGAAGCTTTCTTT.

This chain connects TRBV28 to TRBJ1-2; D gene uncertain. The CDR3 loop spans 12 amino acids. V gave up 4 bases and J gave up 4 bases, with 7 bases separating them. Germline V gene sequence: CDR1 MDHEN, CDR2 SYDVKM. This CDR3 reads CASSWGTYGYTF. CDR3 coding DNA: TGTGCCAGCAGTTGGGGAACCTATGGCTACACCTTC.

This clonotype has more than one count but fewer than ten. The chain joins TRBV28 to TRBJ1-6, with TRBD1 matching over 7 bases. V dropped 9 bases and J dropped 9; count of bases not matched to a gene: 11. The CDR3 contains 14 residues. Germline V gene data show CDR1 as MDHEN and CDR2 as SYDVKM. CDR3 sequence reads: CASFSGGTGSPLHF. The CDR3 DNA reads TGTGCCAGTTTCTCAGGGGGAACGGGTTCACCCCTCCACTTT.

The chain is built from TRBV10-3 and TRBJ2-7; tentative D call: TRBD2 (6 bases). The V and J ends lost 6 bases and 6 bases respectively, with 21 bases between them. CDR1 is ENHRY, CDR2 SYGVKD, per germline. The CDR3 sequence is 15 residues long. CDR3 amino acids: CAIRGGNGTTSEQYF. The CDR3 DNA reads as TGTGCCATCAGGGGGGGAAACGGAACGACTTCCGAGCAGTACTTC.

In its sample, this clonotype was seen many times. This chain joins TRBV7-2 and TRBJ1-2; weak D call: TRBD1 (5 bases). Deletions cut 7 bases from V and 4 bases from J, with 19 bases between. CDR1 is SGHTA and CDR2 is FQGNSA in the germline V gene. The CDR3 runs to 15 residues. CDR3 nucleotides: TGTGCCAGCACCCCTCCCACGACAGCCGTCTATGGCTACACCTTC. Amino acids: CASTPPTTAVYGYTF.

There are many counts of this clonotype. The gene calls are TRBV9 and TRBJ2-5; D gene ambiguous. Germline CDR1 and CDR2: SGDLS and YYNGEE. Trimming cost V 0 bases and J 4 bases, with 10 bases left between them. The CDR3 covers 14 residues. CDR3 sequence: CASSVVSQGETQYF. CDR3 nucleotide sequence: TGTGCCAGCAGCGTAGTATCTCAAGGAGAGACCCAGTACTTC.

This rearrangement joins TRBV4-2 to TRBJ2-2; unclear D gene. The CDR3 extends over 16 amino acids. The V and J ends lost 1 base and 2 bases respectively, with 11 bases between them. Germline values: CDR1 LGHNA, CDR2 YNFKEQ. Here the CDR3 reads CASSQVRAVNTGELFF. The CDR3 DNA reads as TGTGCCAGCAGCCAAGTTCGGGCAGTAAACACCGGGGAGCTGTTTTTT.

In this sample, this clonotype turned up many times. The chain combines TRBV5-4 with TRBJ2-3; 8 bases map to TRBD2. CDR1 is SGHNT and CDR2 is YYREEE in the germline V gene (reference sequence). The CDR3 spans 16 residues. The V gene end was trimmed by 4 bases and the J gene end by 2 bases; junction bases not matched to a gene: 9. The chain's CDR3 is CASSRAAGAITDTQYF. CDR3 DNA: TGTGCCAGCAGCCGAGCAGCGGGGGCCATCACAGATACGCAGTATTTT.

This chain connects TRBV19 to TRBJ1-1; 7 positions match TRBD1. The ends lost 6 bases at V and 3 bases at J; junction bases unmatched: 4. The germline CDR1 and CDR2 sequences are LNHDA and SQIVND (reference sequence). The CDR3 covers 13 residues. CDR3 residues: CASSPGQYTEAFF. CDR3 bases: TGTGCCAGTAGCCCGGGACAGTACACTGAAGCTTTCTTT.

The chain carries TRBV10-3 and TRBJ2-7; tentatively, D is TRBD1 or TRBD2 (5 bases each). This CDR3 has 16 residues. Germline V gene sequence: CDR1 ENHRY, CDR2 SYGVKD. The ends were cut back, 6 bases at V and 0 bases at J, with 18 bases in the middle. DNA for the CDR3: TGTGCCATCAGCGAAAGACCCCGGGACGGCTCCTACGAGCAGTACTTC. Residues: CAISERPRDGSYEQYF.

This clonotype was recorded a few times. The chain joins TRBV4-1 to TRBJ1-6, with TRBD1 identical over 9 bases. V trimming: 0 bases; J trimming: 12 bases; junction bases outside the gene matches: 6. The length of the CDR3 is 15 residues. Germline loops: CDR1 MGHRA, CDR2 YSYEKL. Here the CDR3 DNA reads TGCGCCAGCAGCCAAGACACAGGGGGCGCGGTACCCCTCCACTTT. This translates into CASSQDTGGAVPLHF.

The chain links TRBV30 to TRBJ2-7, with D perhaps TRBD1 (6 bases). The CDR3 spans 16 residues. Germline CDR1 reads GTSNPN; CDR2 reads SVGIG (reference sequence). V was pared by 2 bases and J by 7 bases, with 24 bases between. In DNA, the CDR3 is TGTGCCTGGAGTACGGGGACATTCCCATTTCAAAGAGAGCAGTACTTC. Translation: CAWSTGTFPFQREQYF.

The chain employs TRBV4-1 and TRBJ1-1; no reliable D call. The CDR3 has 13 amino acids. Germline V gene sequence: CDR1 MGHRA, CDR2 YSYEKL. V was clipped by 1 base and J by 5 bases, with 8 bases between them. The chain's CDR3 is CASSQGRATEAFF. In nucleotides, the CDR3 is TGCGCCAGCAGCCAAGGAAGGGCAACTGAAGCTTTCTTT.